The 20 T cell receptor beta chains below come from one sample, sequenced in a study of identical twins. TCRdb passed the 5' RACE reads through MiXCR, listing each CDR3 protein once. The sample consists of fewer than 900,000 distinct CDR3 sequences, over 20% of them appearing once. Another study also made use of these data, one on T cells expressing NK-cell markers.

The sequenced sample was PBMCs. The receptor source for this set is a woman between 18 and 29 years old in good health.

This chain links TRBV7-3 with TRBJ2-1; D may be TRBD2 (6 bases). V was shortened by 5 bases and J by 4 bases, with 15 bases between the two germline ends. The CDR3 totals 15 residues. CDR1 and CDR2 from the germline V gene are SGHTA and FQGTGA. The CDR3 bases are TGTGCCAGCAGCCCCCGAGAGGCGGGGTACAATGAGCAGTTCTTC. It encodes CASSPREAGYNEQFF.

The chain has TRBV11-2 and TRBJ2-3; 10 nucleotides match TRBD2. CDR1 and CDR2 from the germline V gene are SGHAT and FQNNGV. V lost 5 bases and J lost 0; bases outside the gene matches: 5. The CDR3 has 16 residues. The CDR3 DNA reads TGTGCCAGCAGCACGGGACTAGCGTCTAGCACAGATACGCAGTATTTT. Encoded protein: CASSTGLASSTDTQYF.

This clonotype was observed a handful of times. The CDR3 here is CASSGLAGNTDTQYF. CDR3 nucleotide sequence: TGTGCCAGCAGCGGTCTAGCGGGGAACACAGATACGCAGTATTTT. The chain couples TRBV9 to TRBJ2-3, with 9 bases matching TRBD2. V gave up 3 bases and J gave up 2 bases; unmatched junction bases: 4. CDR3 length: 15 residues. Germline V lookup: CDR1 SGDLS, CDR2 YYNGEE.

This clonotype was counted between two and nine times. The chain joins TRBV20-1 to TRBJ1-1, with unresolved D. The length of the CDR3 is 14 residues. Between the trimmed V and J ends, which lost 3 bases and 1 base, there was a span of 12 bases. Germline values: CDR1 DFQATT, CDR2 SNEGSKA (reference sequence). CDR3 sequence: CSARAGPGNTEAFF. In DNA, the CDR3 is TGCAGTGCTAGGGCCGGACCGGGGAACACTGAAGCTTTCTTT.

This clonotype was counted ten times or more. The CDR3 spells CASTSPRGTYGYTF. The CDR3 DNA is TGTGCCAGCACCTCGCCCCGGGGGACCTATGGCTACACCTTC. The rearrangement joins TRBV5-6 to TRBJ1-2; TRBD1 might be the D (5 bases). The germline V and J ends were trimmed by 6 bases and 4 bases, with 16 bases remaining between them. CDR3 length: 14 residues. Per germline, CDR1 SGHDT and CDR2 YYEEEE.

In its sample, this clonotype was seen many times. This rearrangement joins TRBV6-1 to TRBJ2-1, with 8 bases fitting TRBD1. This CDR3 is built from 14 residues. The J segment lost 5 bases and the V segment lost 6 bases, leaving 6 bases of the junction unmatched. Germline CDR1 MNHNS, CDR2 SASEGT. The CDR3 reads CASRWTGINNEQFF. DNA for the CDR3: TGTGCCAGCAGGTGGACAGGGATCAACAATGAGCAGTTCTTC.

For this clonotype: The DNA is left out, because the CDR3 cannot be placed on it with certainty; the CDR3 is given as TCRdb lists it. V is TRBV9 and J is TRBJ2-7; the table's D call TRBD2 went unverified against the DNA. The germline gives CDR1 SGDLS, CDR2 YYNGEE. From its first to its last residue, the CDR3 has 24 amino acids. The CDR3 here is CASSAPAPGLPTSSTSGGRGEQYF.

This rearrangement joins TRBV29-1 to TRBJ2-1; a weak D match, TRBD2 (5 bases). Per germline, CDR1 SQVTM and CDR2 ANQGSEA. This CDR3 contains 13 residues. CDR3 coding DNA: TGCACCGCGAAACTAGTCTCTGCCAATGAGCAGTTCTTC. Translation gives CTAKLVSANEQFF.

V and J are TRBV11-2 and TRBJ2-7; D is perhaps TRBD1 or TRBD2 (5 bases each). Germline V gene sequence: CDR1 SGHAT, CDR2 FQNNGV. V lost 4 bases, J lost 2 bases, and 15 bases lay in between. This CDR3 is 15 amino acids long. In nucleotides, the CDR3 is TGTGCCAGCAGCTCCTACGGGACGGAACCCTACGAGCAGTACTTC. Protein: CASSSYGTEPYEQYF.

This clonotype was counted at least ten times. The J gene is TRBJ1-2, the V gene TRBV20-1; D gene uncertain. The V and J ends lost 7 bases and 4 bases respectively, with 19 bases between them. CDR1 and CDR2 from the germline V gene are DFQATT and SNEGSKA (reference sequence). CDR3 length: 14 amino acids. The CDR3 is CSGVYQQHPYGYTF. Here the CDR3 DNA reads TGCAGTGGGGTGTACCAACAACATCCCTATGGCTACACCTTC.

This clonotype has a count of ten or more. The chain links TRBV5-1 to TRBJ1-5; possible D gene TRBD1, 5 bases. The CDR3 is 15 amino acids. Trimming removed 1 base from V and 7 bases from J, with 15 bases in between. Germline CDR1 and CDR2: SGHRS and YFSETQ. CDR3 nucleotide sequence: TGCGCCAGCAGCTTGTCCCCAGGGCTCTCCCAGCCCCAGCATTTT. Residues: CASSLSPGLSQPQHF.

This clonotype was observed a few times. The CDR3: CASSFRSSNEQFF. The CDR3 DNA follows: TGCGCCAGCAGCTTTCGAAGTAGCAACGAGCAGTTCTTC. The chain combines TRBV5-1 with TRBJ2-1, with unresolved D. Germline CDR1 reads SGHRS; CDR2 reads YFSETQ. The CDR3 sequence is 13 residues long. With 2 bases removed from V and 10 bases from J, the gap between germline ends came to 13 bases. The full variable domain, with the rest looked up from reference TRBV5-1 and TRBJ2-1, is KAGVTQTPRYLIKTRGQQVTLSCSPISGHRSVSWYQQTPGQGLQFLFEYFSETQRNKGNFPGRFSGRQFSNSRSEMNVSTLELGDSALYLCASSFRSSNEQFFGPGTRLTVL.

This chain joins TRBV29-1 and TRBJ2-1, with 7 nucleotides matching TRBD1. CDR3 size: 12 residues. V shed 7 bases, J shed 8 bases, and the junction held 8 bases outside the gene matches. The V gene's germline CDR1 is SQVTM and CDR2 ANQGSEA. CDR3 protein: CSAARQGDEQFF. For the CDR3, the DNA is TGCAGCGCCGCCCGACAGGGCGATGAGCAGTTCTTC.

This clonotype was picked up many times. The V and J genes are TRBV12-3 or TRBV12-4 and TRBJ1-1; D gene uncertain. This CDR3 has 11 residues. V was shortened by 5 bases and J by 11 bases, with 12 bases between the two germline ends. CDR3: CASSLGRAAFF. The CDR3 DNA is TGTGCCAGCAGTCTCGGGAGGGCGGCTTTCTTT.

This clonotype appeared many times. The V call is TRBV12-3 or TRBV12-4, the J call TRBJ2-7; 9 bases are a match to TRBD2. This CDR3 has 14 amino acids. V dropped 3 bases and J dropped 3; count of bases not matched to a gene: 3. The CDR3, as DNA: TGTGCCAGCAGTTTCGGCGGGAGGGGCTACGAGCAGTACTTC. It translates to CASSFGGRGYEQYF.

The chain couples TRBV6-1 to TRBJ2-1, with TRBD2 matching 10 bases. CDR3 length: 14 residues. Trimming removed 4 bases from V and 4 bases from J; junction bases left unmatched: 1. Germline CDR1 and CDR2: MNHNS and SASEGT. CDR3 in amino acids: CASSATSGYNEQFF. The CDR3 DNA reads as TGTGCCAGCAGTGCGACTAGCGGGTACAATGAGCAGTTCTTC.

The chain employs TRBV20-1 and TRBJ1-6, with 7 bases matching TRBD1. The CDR3 is made up of 12 amino acids. V trimming: 1 base; J trimming: 13 bases; junction bases outside the gene matches: 4. Germline V gene sequence: CDR1 DFQATT, CDR2 SNEGSKA (reference sequence). The chain's CDR3 is CSARAGGGPLHF. The DNA for the CDR3 is TGCAGTGCTAGAGCCGGAGGGGGCCCCCTCCACTTT.

This clonotype was seen just once. The genes are TRBV12-5 and TRBJ2-3; no clear D gene. Per the germline V gene, CDR1 is LGHNT and CDR2 is FRNRAP. Trimming took 6 bases from V and 2 from J, leaving 6 bases between them. CDR3 length: 12 amino acids. The CDR3 spells CASGLNTDTQYF. CDR3 in DNA: TGTGCTAGTGGCCTTAACACAGATACGCAGTATTTT. Full variable domain (remainder filled in from reference TRBV12-5 and TRBJ2-3): DARVTQTPRHKVTEMGQEVTMRCQPILGHNTVFWYRQTMMQGLELLAYFRNRAPLDDSGMPKDRFSAEMPDATLATLKIQPSEPRDSAVYFCASGLNTDTQYFGPGTRLTVL.

The chain uses TRBV12-3 or TRBV12-4 and TRBJ2-1; 7 bases fit TRBD1. The CDR3 spans 17 residues. The V and J ends lost 5 bases and 0 bases, in that order; junction bases with no gene match: 10. As DNA, the CDR3 is TGTGCCAGCAGTCCGTCGATGACAGGGAGCTCCTACAATGAGCAGTTCTTC. This translates into CASSPSMTGSSYNEQFF.

This clonotype appeared a few times. The chain carries TRBV20-1 and TRBJ2-5; D unclear. The CDR3 runs 12 residues. The V gene's germline CDR1 is DFQATT and CDR2 SNEGSKA (reference sequence). V gave up 6 bases and J gave up 2 bases, with 10 bases separating them. CDR3 amino acids: CSAFLRQETQYF. Written as DNA, the CDR3 is TGCAGTGCCTTTCTTAGACAAGAGACCCAGTACTTC.